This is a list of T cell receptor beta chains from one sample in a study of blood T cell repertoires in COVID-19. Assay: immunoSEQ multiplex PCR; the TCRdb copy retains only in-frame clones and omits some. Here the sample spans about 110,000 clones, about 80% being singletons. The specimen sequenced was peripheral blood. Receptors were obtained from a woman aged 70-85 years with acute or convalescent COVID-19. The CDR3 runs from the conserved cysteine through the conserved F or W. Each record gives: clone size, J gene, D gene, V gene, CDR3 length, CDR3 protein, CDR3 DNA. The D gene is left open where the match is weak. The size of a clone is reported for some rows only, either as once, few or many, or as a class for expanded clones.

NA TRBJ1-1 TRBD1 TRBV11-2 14 CASSQQGVDTEAFF TGTGCCAGCAGCCAACAGGGGGTGGACACTGAAGCTTTCTTT
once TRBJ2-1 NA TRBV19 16 CASSVREGTSYNEQFF TGTGCCAGTAGTGTCCGAGAGGGCACCTCCTACAATGAGCAGTTCTTC
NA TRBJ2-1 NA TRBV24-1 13 CATSDNPDNEQFF TGTGCCACCAGTGATAATCCGGACAATGAGCAGTTCTTC
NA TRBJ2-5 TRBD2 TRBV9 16 CASSPSGGGLGETQYF TGTGCCAGCAGCCCCTCGGGCGGGGGGTTGGGGGAGACCCAGTACTTC
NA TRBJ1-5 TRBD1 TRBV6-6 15 CASSAQGEGNQPQHF TGTGCCAGCAGCGCACAGGGGGAAGGGAATCAGCCCCAGCATTTT
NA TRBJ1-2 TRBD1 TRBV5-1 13 CASGPTGNYGYTF TGCGCCAGCGGCCCGACAGGGAACTATGGCTACACCTTC
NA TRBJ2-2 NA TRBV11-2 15 CASRPQGIDTGELFF TGTGCCAGCAGACCCCAGGGAATCGACACCGGGGAGCTGTTTTTT
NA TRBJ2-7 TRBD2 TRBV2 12 CASGPGGPEQYF TGTGCCAGCGGGCCGGGAGGCCCCGAGCAGTACTTC
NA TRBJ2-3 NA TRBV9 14 CASSVGEAGHTQYF TGTGCCAGCAGCGTAGGGGAGGCGGGGCATACGCAGTATTTT
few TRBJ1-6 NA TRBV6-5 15 CASSSGGPEGSPLHF TGTGCCAGCAGTTCCGGAGGGCCCGAGGGTTCACCCCTCCACTTT
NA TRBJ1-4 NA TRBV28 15 CASSLVVQRSEKLFF TGTGCCAGCAGTTTGGTAGTGCAACGGAGTGAAAAACTGTTTTTT
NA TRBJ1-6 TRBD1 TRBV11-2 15 CASRDQGQGQSPLHF TGTGCCAGCAGAGATCAAGGACAGGGTCAATCACCCCTCCACTTT
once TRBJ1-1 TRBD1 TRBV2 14 CASRWTGVGTEAFF TGTGCCAGCCGATGGACAGGGGTGGGCACTGAAGCTTTCTTT
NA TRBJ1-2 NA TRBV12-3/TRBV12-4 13 CASSQTGHNGYTF TGTGCCAGCAGTCAGACAGGACATAATGGCTACACCTTC
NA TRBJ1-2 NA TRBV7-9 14 CASSLISQGEGYTF TGTGCCAGCAGCTTAATTTCACAGGGAGAAGGCTACACCTTC
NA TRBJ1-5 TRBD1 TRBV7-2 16 CASSFMDRGPYQPQHF TGTGCCAGCAGCTTCATGGACAGGGGGCCTTATCAGCCCCAGCATTTT
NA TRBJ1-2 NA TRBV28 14 CASEGGGRNYGYTF TGTGCCAGCGAAGGGGGGGGCAGGAACTATGGCTACACCTTC
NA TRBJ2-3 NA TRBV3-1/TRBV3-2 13 CASSQVSTDTQYF TGTGCCAGCAGCCAAGTAAGCACAGATACGCAGTATTTT
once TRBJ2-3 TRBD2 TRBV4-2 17 CASSSGLAGGRTGTQYF TGTGCCAGCAGCTCGGGACTAGCGGGGGGGAGGACAGGTACGCAGTATTTT
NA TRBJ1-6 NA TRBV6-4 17 CASSVSRWGRNNSPLHF TGTGCCAGCAGTGTCTCCCGGTGGGGGCGTAACAATTCACCCCTCCACTTT
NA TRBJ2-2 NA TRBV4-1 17 CASRLTTAVANTGELFF TGCGCCAGCAGGCTAACCACCGCCGTCGCGAACACCGGGGAGCTGTTTTTT
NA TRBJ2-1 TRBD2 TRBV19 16 CASSPIAGAKYGEQFF TGTGCCAGTAGTCCAATAGCGGGGGCGAAGTACGGTGAGCAGTTCTTC
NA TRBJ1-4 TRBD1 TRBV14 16 CASSQGFRQGGEKLFF TGTGCCAGCAGCCAAGGTTTCCGACAGGGCGGCGAAAAACTGTTTTTT
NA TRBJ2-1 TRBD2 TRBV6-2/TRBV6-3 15 CASSYLGGDIGEQFF TGTGCCAGCAGTTACTTGGGGGGGGATATAGGAGAGCAGTTCTTC
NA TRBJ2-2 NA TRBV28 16 CASSLLQSTNTGELFF TGTGCCAGCAGTTTGCTACAGAGTACGAACACCGGGGAGCTGTTTTTT
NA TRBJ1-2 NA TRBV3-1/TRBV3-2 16 CASSRRTVSTNYGYTF TGTGCCAGCAGCCGCCGGACAGTCTCCACCAACTATGGCTACACCTTC
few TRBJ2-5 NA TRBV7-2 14 CASSLDARSGTQYF TGTGCCAGCAGCTTAGATGCCCGCTCAGGGACCCAGTACTTC
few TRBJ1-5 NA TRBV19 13 CASNTGSNQPQHF TGTGCCAGTAATACAGGCAGCAATCAGCCCCAGCATTTT
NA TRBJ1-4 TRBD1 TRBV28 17 CASSAGQGGLVHEKLFF TGTGCCAGCAGTGCCGGACAGGGAGGTCTTGTGCATGAAAAACTGTTTTTT
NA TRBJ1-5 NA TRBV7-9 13 CASSPGDNQPQHF TGTGCCAGCAGCCCGGGGGACAATCAGCCCCAGCATTTT
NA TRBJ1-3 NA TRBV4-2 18 CASSQDLPLGVEWNTIYF TGTGCCAGCAGCCAAGATTTGCCATTAGGGGTGGAATGGAACACCATATATTTT
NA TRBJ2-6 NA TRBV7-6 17 CASSLYTDSSGANVLTF TGTGCCAGCAGCTTGTACACAGACAGCTCTGGGGCCAACGTCCTGACTTTC
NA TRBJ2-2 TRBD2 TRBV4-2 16 CASSTLAGVGTGELFF TGTGCCAGCAGCACCCTAGCGGGAGTCGGTACCGGGGAGCTGTTTTTT